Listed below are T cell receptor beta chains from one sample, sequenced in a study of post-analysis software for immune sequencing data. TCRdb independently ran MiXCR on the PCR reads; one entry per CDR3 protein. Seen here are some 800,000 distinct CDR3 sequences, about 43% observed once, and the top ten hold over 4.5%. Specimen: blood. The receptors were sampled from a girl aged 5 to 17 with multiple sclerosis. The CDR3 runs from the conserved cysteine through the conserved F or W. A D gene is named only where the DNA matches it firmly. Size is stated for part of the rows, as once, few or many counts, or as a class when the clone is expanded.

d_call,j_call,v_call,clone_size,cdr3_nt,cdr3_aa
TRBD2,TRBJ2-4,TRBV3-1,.,TGTGCCAGCAGCCAAGGGCTAGCGGGAGCACAAAACATTCAGTACTTC,CASSQGLAGAQNIQYF
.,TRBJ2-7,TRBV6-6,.,TGTGCCAGCAGTTACCTCCAGGGACCAGCCTACGAGCAGTACTTC,CASSYLQGPAYEQYF
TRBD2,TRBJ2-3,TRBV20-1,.,TGCACCGCGACTAGCGGGAGTCAGGGCACAGATACGCAGTATTTT,CTATSGSQGTDTQYF
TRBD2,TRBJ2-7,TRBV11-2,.,TGTGCCAGCAGCCCCCCCGGGGTTATGCTAGCGGTAGGCGAGCAGTACTTC,CASSPPGVMLAVGEQYF
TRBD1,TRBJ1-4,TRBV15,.,TGTGCCACCAGCAGACTACAGGGGGCTGGTAATGAAAAACTGTTTTTT,CATSRLQGAGNEKLFF
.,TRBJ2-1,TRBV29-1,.,TGCAGCGTAGGGGGGGCGGACTCCTACAATGAGCAGTTCTTC,CSVGGADSYNEQFF
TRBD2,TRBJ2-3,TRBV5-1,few,TGCGCCAGCAGCTCCCGAGGGAGCGGGAAGGTGGAGGATACGCAGTATTTT,CASSSRGSGKVEDTQYF
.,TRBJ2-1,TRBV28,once,TGTGCCGTTCGCCACCAGGAAGGGGGCTCCTACAATGAGCAGTTCTTC,CAVRHQEGGSYNEQFF
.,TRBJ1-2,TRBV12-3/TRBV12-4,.,TGTGCCAGCACGAGGCGGGGGCGTATTGATGGCTACACCTTC,CASTRRGRIDGYTF
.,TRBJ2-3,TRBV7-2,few,TGTGCCAGCAGCGCCCGACGCCATACAGGGAACACGAAAAGCACAGATACGCAGTATTTT,CASSARRHTGNTKSTDTQYF
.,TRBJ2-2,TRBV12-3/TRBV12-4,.,TGTGCCAGCAGTGCCCCGGGACCCTCTAACACCGGGGAGCTGTTTTTT,CASSAPGPSNTGELFF
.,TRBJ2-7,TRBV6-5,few,TGTGCCAGCAGTTACTTACCAGGGGACTCCCTCCCTTACGAGCAGTACTTC,CASSYLPGDSLPYEQYF
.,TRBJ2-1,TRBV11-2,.,TGTGCCAGCAGCTTAGTAGACAGCTTCAATGAGCAGTTCTTC,CASSLVDSFNEQFF
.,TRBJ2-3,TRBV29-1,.,TGCAGCGTTGTGGGGGAAGGCACAGATACGCAGTATTTT,CSVVGEGTDTQYF
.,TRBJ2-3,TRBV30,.,TGTGCCTGGAGTCCCGGGCGGGTTAGCACAGATACGCAGTATTTT,CAWSPGRVSTDTQYF
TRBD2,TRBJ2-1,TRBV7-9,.,TGTGCCAGCAGCTTACGCGCGGGAGCCGCCAATGAGCAGTTCTTC,CASSLRAGAANEQFF
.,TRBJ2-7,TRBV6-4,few,TGTGCCAGCAGTCCAGAGGGGGGGTTCGAGCAGTACTTC,CASSPEGGFEQYF
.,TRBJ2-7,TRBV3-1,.,TGTGCCAGCAGCCGAAACCCAGGGTGGTCCTACGAGCAGTACTTC,CASSRNPGWSYEQYF
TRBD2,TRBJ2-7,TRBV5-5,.,TGTGCCAGCAGCCACACCGGGACTAGCGGATTCGAGCAGTACTTC,CASSHTGTSGFEQYF
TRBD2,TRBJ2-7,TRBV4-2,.,TGTGCCAGCAGCCAAGATGGGACTAGCGCCTACAATGAGCAGTACTTC,CASSQDGTSAYNEQYF
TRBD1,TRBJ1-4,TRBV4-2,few,TGTGCCAGCAGCCAACGGACAGGGATTGAAAAACTGTTTTTT,CASSQRTGIEKLFF
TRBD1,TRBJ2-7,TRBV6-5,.,TGTGCCAGCAGCCGGGGACAGGGTGATGAGCAGTACTTC,CASSRGQGDEQYF
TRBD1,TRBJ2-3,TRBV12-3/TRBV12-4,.,TGTGCCAGCAGTCTAGGGACAGGATGGGCAGATACGCAGTATTTT,CASSLGTGWADTQYF
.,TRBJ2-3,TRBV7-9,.,TGTGCCAGCAGCTTTTCGTCAGTCCGCACAGATACGCAGTATTTT,CASSFSSVRTDTQYF
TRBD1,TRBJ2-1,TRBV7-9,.,TGTGCCAGCAGCCCAGGGGGTGCGGGCCGGTCCTACAATGAGCAGTTCTTC,CASSPGGAGRSYNEQFF
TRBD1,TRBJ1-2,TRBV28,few,TGTGCCAGCAGTCCGGGACAGGCCTTTGGCTACACCTTC,CASSPGQAFGYTF
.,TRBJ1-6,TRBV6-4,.,TGTTCCTGGGGATACGAGGGCCCTAATTCACCCCTCCACTTT,CSWGYEGPNSPLHF
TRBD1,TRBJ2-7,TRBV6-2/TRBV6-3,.,TGTGCCAGCAGTTACCCAGGGGGCGGCTACGAGCAGTACTTC,CASSYPGGGYEQYF
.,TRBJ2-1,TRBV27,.,TGTGCCAGCAGTTTTACAGGGAATATCGATGAGCAGTTCTTC,CASSFTGNIDEQFF
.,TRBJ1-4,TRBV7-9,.,TGTGCCAGCAGCTTAGTGGAGGCGTTGGGTGAAAAACTGTTTTTT,CASSLVEALGEKLFF
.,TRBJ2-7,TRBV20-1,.,TGCAGTGCCCTGCAGGGAACTCCCTACGAGCAGTACTTC,CSALQGTPYEQYF
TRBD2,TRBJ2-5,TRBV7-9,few,TGTGCCAGCGGGACTAGCGGACAAGAGACCCAGTACTTC,CASGTSGQETQYF
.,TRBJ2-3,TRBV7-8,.,TGTGCCAGCAGCGCACAGGGAACTAGCACAGATACGCAGTATTTT,CASSAQGTSTDTQYF
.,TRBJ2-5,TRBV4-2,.,TGTGCCAGCAGCCAAGATCCGGGAAGTACGCGCGAGACCCAGTACTTC,CASSQDPGSTRETQYF
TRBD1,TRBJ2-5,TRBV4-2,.,TGTGCCGGCAGCCAGACGACAGGGGAGGAGACCCAGTACTTC,CAGSQTTGEETQYF
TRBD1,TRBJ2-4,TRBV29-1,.,TGCGGCGTTCTCGTGGACAGGTTGAACATTCAGTACTTC,CGVLVDRLNIQYF
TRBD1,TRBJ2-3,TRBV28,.,TGTGCCAGCAGTTTTGGGGGACAGGGGAAAGATACGCAGTATTTT,CASSFGGQGKDTQYF
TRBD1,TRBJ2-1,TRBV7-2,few,TGTGCCAGCAGCTCGGGACAGGGCAGTGGTGAGCAGTTCTTC,CASSSGQGSGEQFF
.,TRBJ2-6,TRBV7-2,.,TGTGCCAGCAGCCCACCTCGGACGATCTCTGGGGCCAACGTCCTGACTTTC,CASSPPRTISGANVLTF
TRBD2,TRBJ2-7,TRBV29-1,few,TGCAGCGTTGAACTAGGTAGCGGGGACTTCGAGCAGTACTTC,CSVELGSGDFEQYF
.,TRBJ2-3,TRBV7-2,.,TGTGCCAGCAGCCCCTATGGACAGACTACAGATACGCAGTATTTT,CASSPYGQTTDTQYF
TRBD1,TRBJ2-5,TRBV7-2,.,TGTGCCAGCAGCCCGACTCGGGACAGGGGACAGACCCAGTACTTC,CASSPTRDRGQTQYF